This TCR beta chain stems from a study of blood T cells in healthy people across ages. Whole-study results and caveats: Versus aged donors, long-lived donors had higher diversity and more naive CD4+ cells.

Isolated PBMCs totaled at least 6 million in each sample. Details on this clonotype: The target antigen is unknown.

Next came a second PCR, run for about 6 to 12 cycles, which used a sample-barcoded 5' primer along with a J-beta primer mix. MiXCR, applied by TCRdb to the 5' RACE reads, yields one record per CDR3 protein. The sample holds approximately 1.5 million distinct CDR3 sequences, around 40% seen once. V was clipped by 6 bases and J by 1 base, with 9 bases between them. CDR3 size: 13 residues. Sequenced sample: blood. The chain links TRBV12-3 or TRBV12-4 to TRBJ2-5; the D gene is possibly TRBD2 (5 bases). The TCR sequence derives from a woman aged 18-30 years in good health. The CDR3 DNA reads TGTGCCAGCAGGCCCAGCGGCCAAGAGACCCAGTACTTC. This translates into CASRPSGQETQYF.